The sequence of this TCR beta chain was determined in a study of shared clonotypes between healthy human individuals (TCRdb year 2020). With respect to the entire study: The cohort comprised two women and a few men aged 18 to 49 years. For each donor, three plates each were used for CD4 naive and CD4 memory, two plates were used for CD8 naive, and one plate was used for CD8 memory. Different laboratories and diverse techniques were used to prepare libraries and sequence TCR repertoires, to increase sequencing depth and limit assay-specific biases. The study deeply sequenced blood TCR repertoires of several healthy adults to estimate repertoire size and the extent of clonotype sharing between individuals. Per donor, leukapheresis produced somewhere between about 0.8 and 9.5 billion PBMCs.

The donors were healthy, HIV-negative adults who had no recently reported acute infections or vaccinations. Every donor was a Caucasian adult living in Nashville, Tennessee, USA. CD8 memory samples were composed of magnetically selected CD45RO+ cells combined with CCR7-negative CD45RA+ effector memory (TemRA) cells. Blood was obtained by leukapheresis, after which PBMCs were separated by Ficoll-Histopaque density gradient centrifugation and cryopreserved in liquid nitrogen vapor phase. Analytical flow cytometry was used to check the purity and quantity of every magnetically sorted T cell population. Genomic DNA was isolated from every sorted fraction and measured by UV absorbance on a Nanodrop 2000c. The paper as a whole reports these results and caveats: Rarefaction of sorted-subset datasets indicated incomplete sequencing despite the large sequencing depth. When a few donors were compared, the shared fraction of clonotypes was 5% to 6.5% for naive CD4, around 3.6% for naive CD8, 2% to 2.5% for memory CD4, and 0.35% to 0.4% for memory CD8. Sampling was limited to blood, and TCR repertoires in tissue likely differ from TCR repertoires in blood. Because the study included only a small number of donors, the genetic and exposure-history diversity represented was limited. Estimated clonotype richness was generally larger for naive than for memory subsets. Higher generation probabilities were observed for clonotypes shared by all four sorted-subset donors than for non-shared clonotypes. Based on pairwise subsampling, the degree of clonotype sharing among donors was expected to be affected by sequencing depth.

Using the deep immunoSEQ assay, multiplex PCR amplified TCR CDR3 regions from genomic DNA. For each cell subset, the extracted genomic DNA was distributed evenly across all wells of several immunoSEQ 96-well plates, and each plate served as one replicate. For sorted subsets, 200 ng of genomic DNA, equivalent to roughly 30,000 T cell genomes, went into each replicate PCR. The purified libraries were quantified using a Qubit 3.0 fluorometer, sized with a Bioanalyzer 2100, and then quantified again using the KAPA Library Quantification kit. Each immunoSEQ 96-well plate was sequenced on its own single-read 150-cycle Illumina NextSeq 550 flow cell. Processing in the source paper ran as follows. The immunoSEQ output contained only junctional sequences without quality scores, so filtering could not match that applied to full-length reads. To assign V/J genes and CDR3, sequences were annotated against IMGT germline references using PyIR, a Python wrapper for IgBLAST v1.9. Reads were removed for weak V/J assignments (E-value above 1e-6), missing CDR3, stop codons, out-of-frame junctions, or ambiguous translated residues. A V3J clonotype was defined by an identical inferred V gene, J gene, and CDR3 amino acid sequence. Percentage overlap between repertoires was computed as shared unique clonotypes divided by the size of the smaller repertoire. Three approaches were used to assess repertoire richness: RTK rarefaction, the Chao1 estimator, and Recon v2.1 estimates of unobserved clonotypes. OLGA was used to compute generation probabilities for all TCRbeta clonotypes that the gDNA method yielded from a handful of donors. TCRdb provides this immuneACCESS table in a form limited to in-frame rearrangements. Some clones are lacking; in checked studies, under half of them reflect an unresolved V gene, and why the rest are absent is not known. Clonal size and the V and J genes are those of that table, whereas D and trimming came from the DNA. In all, the sample holds 550,000 to 800,000 clones, and about 92% of those were seen once. The biggest ten clones account for 30% to 35% of the sample.

Comment on this clone: Its antigen remains undetermined. No base qualities exist here, and no much larger clone lies one base off it.

V loses 1 base, J loses 5 bases, and the germline ends lie 21 bases apart. The CDR3 contains 18 residues, cysteine and phenylalanine counted. The DNA shown is the 54-base CDR3, in frame from base 1. Per the germline V gene (reference sequence), MNHEY is the CDR1 and SMNVEV is the CDR2. The chain couples TRBV27 to TRBJ2-1; the D gene is possibly TRBD2, with 5 bases matching. The TCR sequence derives from a man between 18 and 35 years old in good health. Some clones in this sample may be carry-over from other donors' samples. The sequencing input was memory CD8+ T cells from PBMCs. In the paper's terms, the cell subset or site label means: CD45RO+ cells pooled with CCR7-negative TemRA cells. The CDR3 reads as follows: CASSLLSGSPDVHNEQFF. The DNA is TGTGCCAGCAGTTTATTGTCGGGGAGTCCTGACGTCCACAATGAGCAGTTCTTC.